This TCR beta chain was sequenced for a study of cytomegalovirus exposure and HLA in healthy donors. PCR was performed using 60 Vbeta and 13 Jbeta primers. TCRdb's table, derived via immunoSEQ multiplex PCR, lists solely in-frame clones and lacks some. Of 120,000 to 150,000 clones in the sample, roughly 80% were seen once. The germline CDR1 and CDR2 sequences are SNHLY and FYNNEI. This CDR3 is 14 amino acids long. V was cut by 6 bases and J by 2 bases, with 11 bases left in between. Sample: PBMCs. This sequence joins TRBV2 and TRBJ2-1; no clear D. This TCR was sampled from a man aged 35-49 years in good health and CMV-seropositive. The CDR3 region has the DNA TGTGCCAGCAGAGATGACTCACCCTACAATGAGCAGTTCTTC. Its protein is CASRDDSPYNEQFF. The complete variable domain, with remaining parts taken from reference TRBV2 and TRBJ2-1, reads EPEVTQTPSHQVTQMGQEVILRCVPISNHLYFYWYRQILGQKVEFLVSFYNNEISEKSEIFDDQFSVERPDGSNFTLKIRSTKLEDSAMYFCASRDDSPYNEQFFGPGTRLTVL.